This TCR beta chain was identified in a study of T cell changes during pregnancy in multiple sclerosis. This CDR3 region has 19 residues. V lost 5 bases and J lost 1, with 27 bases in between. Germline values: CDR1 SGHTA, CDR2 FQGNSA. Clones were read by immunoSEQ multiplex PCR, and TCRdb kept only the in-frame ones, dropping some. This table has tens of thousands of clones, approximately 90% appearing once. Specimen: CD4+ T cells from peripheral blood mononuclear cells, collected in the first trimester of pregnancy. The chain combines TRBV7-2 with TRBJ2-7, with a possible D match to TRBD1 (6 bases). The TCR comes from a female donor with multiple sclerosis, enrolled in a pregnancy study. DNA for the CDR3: TGTGCCAGCAGCGGAGACAGGCAGCTTTTTGACAGGCAGTCCTACGAGCAGTACTTC. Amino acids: CASSGDRQLFDRQSYEQYF.